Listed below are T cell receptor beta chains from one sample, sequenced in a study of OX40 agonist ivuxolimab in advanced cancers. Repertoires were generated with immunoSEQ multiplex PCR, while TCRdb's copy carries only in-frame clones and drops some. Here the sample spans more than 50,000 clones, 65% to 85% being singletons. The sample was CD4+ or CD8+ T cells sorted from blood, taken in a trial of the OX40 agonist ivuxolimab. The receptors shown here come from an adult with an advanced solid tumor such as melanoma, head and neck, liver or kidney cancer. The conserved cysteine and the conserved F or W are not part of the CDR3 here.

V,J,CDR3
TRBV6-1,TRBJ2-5,ASTVLADGETQY
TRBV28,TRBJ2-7,ASSLSGLALSSYEQY
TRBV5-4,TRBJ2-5,ASSWDGRETQY
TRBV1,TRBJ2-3,TSSQDWAFTDTQY
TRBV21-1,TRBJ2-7,ASSGIGQSVYEQY
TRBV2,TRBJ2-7,ASSGFTYEQY
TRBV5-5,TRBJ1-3,ASSTGLSSGNTIY
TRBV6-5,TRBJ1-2,ASSFRGAGYT
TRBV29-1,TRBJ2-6,SVEGTGSGANVLT
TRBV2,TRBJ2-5,ASSETPGQGGTQY
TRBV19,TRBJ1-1,ASSISSRRKNTEAF
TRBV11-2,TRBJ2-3,ASSLLGGGADTQY
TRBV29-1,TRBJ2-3,SVGGGDTQY
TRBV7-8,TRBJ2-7,ASSPTGTSGYEQY
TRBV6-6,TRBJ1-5,ASSYEGEVQPQH
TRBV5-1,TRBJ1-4,ASSRTGPATNEKLF
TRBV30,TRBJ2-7,AWSGTAGDEQY
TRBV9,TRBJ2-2,ASSVVFTGELF
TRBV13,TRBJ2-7,ASSLSPGLAPYAQY
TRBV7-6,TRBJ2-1,ASSSGTSNEQF
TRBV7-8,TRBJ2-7,ASSLIRVGSYEQY
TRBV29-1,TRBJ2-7,SVGQGTYEQY
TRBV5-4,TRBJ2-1,ASRAGTSGGGEQF
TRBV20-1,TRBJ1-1,SATGGGEAF
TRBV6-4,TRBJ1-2,ASSESGTGAGGYT
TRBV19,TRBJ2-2,ASRTGGDTGELF
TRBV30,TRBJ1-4,ASTTGGEEKLF
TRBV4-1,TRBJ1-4,ASSQVYLEKLF
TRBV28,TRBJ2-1,ASSLAGQGLNEQF
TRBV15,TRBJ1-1,ATSRGAPGVAPEAF
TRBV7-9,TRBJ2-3,ASSRDSGDTQY
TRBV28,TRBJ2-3,ATRIGGADTQY
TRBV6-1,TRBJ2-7,ASSSRRDTAYEQY
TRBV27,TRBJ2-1,ASSFGAGGYNEQF
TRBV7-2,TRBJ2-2,ASSLPSWDRELF
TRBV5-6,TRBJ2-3,ASSFYGGRAADTQY
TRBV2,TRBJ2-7,ASSSWGDLYEQY